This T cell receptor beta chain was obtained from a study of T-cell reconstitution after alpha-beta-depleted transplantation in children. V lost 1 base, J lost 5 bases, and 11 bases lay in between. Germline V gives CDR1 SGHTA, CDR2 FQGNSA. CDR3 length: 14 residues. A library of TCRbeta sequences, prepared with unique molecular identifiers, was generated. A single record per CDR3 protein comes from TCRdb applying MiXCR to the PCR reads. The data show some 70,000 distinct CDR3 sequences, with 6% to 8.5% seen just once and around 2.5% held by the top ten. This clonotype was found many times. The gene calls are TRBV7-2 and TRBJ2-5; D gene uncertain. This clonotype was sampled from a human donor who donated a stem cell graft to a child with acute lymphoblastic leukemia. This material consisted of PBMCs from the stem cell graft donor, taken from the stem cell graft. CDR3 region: CASSLGPQPETQYF. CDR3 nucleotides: TGTGCCAGCAGCTTAGGTCCCCAGCCGGAGACCCAGTACTTC.